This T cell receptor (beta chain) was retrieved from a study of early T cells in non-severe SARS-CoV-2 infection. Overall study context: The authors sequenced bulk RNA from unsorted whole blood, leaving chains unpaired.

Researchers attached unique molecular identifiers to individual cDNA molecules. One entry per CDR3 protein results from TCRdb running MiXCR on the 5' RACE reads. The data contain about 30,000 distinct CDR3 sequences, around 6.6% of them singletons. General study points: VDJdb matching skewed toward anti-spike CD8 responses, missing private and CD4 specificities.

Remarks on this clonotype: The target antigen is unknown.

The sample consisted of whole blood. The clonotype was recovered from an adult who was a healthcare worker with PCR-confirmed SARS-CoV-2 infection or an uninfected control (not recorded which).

In DNA form, the CDR3 reads TGCGCCAGCAGCCTAGCTTCAGGGGGGTTTCAAGAGACCCAGTACTTC. Its translation is CASSLASGGFQETQYF. The rearrangement links TRBV5-1 to TRBJ2-5; possible D gene TRBD1, 7 bases. This CDR3 contains 16 residues. Trimming cost V 4 bases and J 2 bases, with 18 bases left between them. Germline CDR1 and CDR2: SGHRS and YFSETQ.